A selection of T cell receptor beta chains follows, all from one sample in a study of beta chain features in type 1 diabetes. The protocol was immunoSEQ multiplex PCR, while the TCRdb copy is restricted to in-frame clones and leaves out a portion. The repertoire includes approximately 50,000 clones, 63% of them detected once, and 0.25% to 0.35% sits in the top ten. Sequenced: stem cell memory CD4+ T cells from blood. These receptors originate from a young woman with type 1 diabetes. CDR3s include the opening cysteine and the closing phenylalanine or tryptophan.

V gene: TRBV10-3; J gene: TRBJ1-2; CDR3 protein: CAIRQTANYGYTF
V gene: TRBV9; J gene: TRBJ2-1; CDR3 protein: CASSVDSNEQFF
V gene: TRBV7-2; J gene: TRBJ2-2; CDR3 protein: CASIPRTNTGELFF
V gene: TRBV4-2; J gene: TRBJ2-1; CDR3 protein: CASSQDGLAGEVEQFF
V gene: TRBV9; J gene: TRBJ1-5; CDR3 protein: CASSVGQGGNQPQHF
V gene: TRBV4-1; J gene: TRBJ2-1; CDR3 protein: CASSQDMGPENEQFF
V gene: TRBV6-5; J gene: TRBJ2-1; CDR3 protein: CASRQGARNEQFF
V gene: TRBV28; J gene: TRBJ1-2; CDR3 protein: CASRDSGLYTF
V gene: TRBV18; J gene: TRBJ1-4; CDR3 protein: CASSPENRVDEKLFF
V gene: TRBV12-5; J gene: TRBJ2-2; CDR3 protein: CATLSGELFF
V gene: TRBV5-1; J gene: TRBJ2-5; CDR3 protein: CASSLNPGQGEKETQYF
V gene: TRBV18; J gene: TRBJ2-5; CDR3 protein: CASSRGQETQYF
V gene: TRBV7-9; J gene: TRBJ2-3; CDR3 protein: CASSHTTRGGSTDTQYF
V gene: TRBV27; J gene: TRBJ2-5; CDR3 protein: CASSLREGPQETQYF
V gene: TRBV18; J gene: TRBJ2-7; CDR3 protein: CASSPPSEGATYEQYF
V gene: TRBV27; J gene: TRBJ2-3; CDR3 protein: CASSPSNRGRGTDTQYF
V gene: TRBV9; J gene: TRBJ2-1; CDR3 protein: CASSMTGGRNEQFF
V gene: TRBV11-2; J gene: TRBJ2-5; CDR3 protein: CASSSGSGHQETQYF
V gene: TRBV18; J gene: TRBJ2-7; CDR3 protein: CASSPLRGYEQYF
V gene: TRBV9; J gene: TRBJ2-5; CDR3 protein: CASSVASARETQYF
V gene: TRBV30; J gene: TRBJ2-1; CDR3 protein: CAWSVLSGSNNEQFF
V gene: TRBV29-1; J gene: TRBJ2-5; CDR3 protein: CSVDDRGKETQYF
V gene: TRBV18; J gene: TRBJ1-5; CDR3 protein: CASSPLPTGSGQPQHF